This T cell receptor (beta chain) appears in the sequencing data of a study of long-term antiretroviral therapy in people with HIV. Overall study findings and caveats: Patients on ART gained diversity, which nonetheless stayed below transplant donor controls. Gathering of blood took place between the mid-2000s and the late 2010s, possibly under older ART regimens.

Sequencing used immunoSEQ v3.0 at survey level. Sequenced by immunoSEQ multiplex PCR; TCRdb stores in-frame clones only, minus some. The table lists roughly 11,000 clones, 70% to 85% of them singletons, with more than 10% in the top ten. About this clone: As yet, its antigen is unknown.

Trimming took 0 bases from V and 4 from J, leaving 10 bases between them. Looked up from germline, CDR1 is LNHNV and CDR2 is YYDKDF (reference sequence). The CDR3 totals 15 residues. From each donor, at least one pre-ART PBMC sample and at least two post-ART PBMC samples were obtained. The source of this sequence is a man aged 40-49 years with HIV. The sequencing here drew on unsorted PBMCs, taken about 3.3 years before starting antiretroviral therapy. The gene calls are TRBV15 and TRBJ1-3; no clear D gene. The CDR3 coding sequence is TGTGCCACCAGCAGAGACTTAGCCTTCGGAAACACCATATATTTT. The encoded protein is CATSRDLAFGNTIYF.